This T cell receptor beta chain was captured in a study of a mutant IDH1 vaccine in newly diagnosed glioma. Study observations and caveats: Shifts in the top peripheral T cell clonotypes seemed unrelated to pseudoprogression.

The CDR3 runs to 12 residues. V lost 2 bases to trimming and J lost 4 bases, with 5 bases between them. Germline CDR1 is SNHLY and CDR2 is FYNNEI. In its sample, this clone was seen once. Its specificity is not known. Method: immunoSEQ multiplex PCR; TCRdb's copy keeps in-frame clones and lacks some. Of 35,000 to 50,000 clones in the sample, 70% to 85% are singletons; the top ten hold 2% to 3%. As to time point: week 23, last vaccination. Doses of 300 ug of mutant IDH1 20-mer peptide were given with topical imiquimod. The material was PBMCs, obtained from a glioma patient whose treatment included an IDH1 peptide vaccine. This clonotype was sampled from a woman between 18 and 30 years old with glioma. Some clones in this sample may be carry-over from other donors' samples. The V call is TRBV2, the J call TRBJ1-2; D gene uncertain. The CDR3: CASSETVYGYTF. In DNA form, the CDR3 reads TGTGCCAGCAGTGAAACGGTCTATGGCTACACCTTC.